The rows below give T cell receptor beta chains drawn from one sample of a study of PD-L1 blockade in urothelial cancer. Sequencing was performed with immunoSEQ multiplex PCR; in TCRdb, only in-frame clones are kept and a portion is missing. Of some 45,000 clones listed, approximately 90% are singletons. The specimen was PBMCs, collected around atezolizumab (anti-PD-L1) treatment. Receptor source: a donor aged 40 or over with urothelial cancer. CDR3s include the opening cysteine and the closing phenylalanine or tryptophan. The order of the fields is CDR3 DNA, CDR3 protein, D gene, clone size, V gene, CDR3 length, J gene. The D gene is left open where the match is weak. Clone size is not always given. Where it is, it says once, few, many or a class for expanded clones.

TGCAGCGTTGAGGGGAGGGCGGTTTACAATGAGCAGTTCTTC,CSVEGRAVYNEQFF,TRBD2,-,TRBV29-1,14,TRBJ2-1
TGTGCCAGCAGTTGGGCAGGTCGTTATGGCTACACCTTC,CASSWAGRYGYTF,-,-,TRBV27,13,TRBJ1-2
TGTGCCAGCACCCGACAGGGGGCACGACTGGGGACCGGGGAGCTGTTTTTT,CASTRQGARLGTGELFF,TRBD1,once,TRBV5-4,17,TRBJ2-2
TGTGCCAGCAGCGTAGGGGGGCCCACCTATGGCTACACCTTC,CASSVGGPTYGYTF,-,-,TRBV9,14,TRBJ1-2
TGCGCCAGCAGCTTGGGTGACACAAGCTCTGGAAACACCATATATTTT,CASSLGDTSSGNTIYF,-,-,TRBV5-1,16,TRBJ1-3
TGTGCCAGCAGTTTGTATTCCGGTAGCACAGATACGCAGTATTTT,CASSLYSGSTDTQYF,-,-,TRBV28,15,TRBJ2-3
TGCGCCAGCAGCCAAGAGGCGGCTAGCGGGGCCTACGAGCAGTACTTC,CASSQEAASGAYEQYF,TRBD2,once,TRBV4-3,16,TRBJ2-7
TGTGCCAGCAGCTTAGGGGGTAGCAGCCGACAGGGAAAGATCTTC,CASSLGGSSRQGKIF,TRBD1,-,TRBV7-2,15,TRBJ2-1
TGTGCCACCCCCCTGGGACTAGCGGGAGGGCGGGGCTCCTACAATGAGCAGTTCTTC,CATPLGLAGGRGSYNEQFF,TRBD2,-,TRBV7-9,19,TRBJ2-1
TGTGCCAGCAGCTCCGGGGGGGTTGGGCAGCCCCAGCATTTT,CASSSGGVGQPQHF,-,-,TRBV5-4,14,TRBJ1-5
TGTGCCAGCAGCCTCAATGAAAAACTGTTTTTT,CASSLNEKLFF,-,-,TRBV6-1,11,TRBJ1-4
TGTGCCAGCAGCTTAAGATATATGCCGGGAGGTGGCTACACCTTC,CASSLRYMPGGGYTF,-,-,TRBV7-3,15,TRBJ1-2
TGCGCCAGCAGCGCCAGACTAGCGGGGAACAAAGAGACCCAGTACTTC,CASSARLAGNKETQYF,TRBD2,-,TRBV5-1,16,TRBJ2-5
TGCGCCAGCAGCCAAGTCCGACAGGTTCGCCTTGCCAATGAGCAGTTCTTC,CASSQVRQVRLANEQFF,-,few,TRBV4-1,17,TRBJ2-1
TGTGCCAGCAGAGTGGACCGGGCGGGCGACTATGGCTACACCTTC,CASRVDRAGDYGYTF,-,-,TRBV2,15,TRBJ1-2
TGTGCCAGTCTACCTGGGACAGGGGCCTCTGGAAACACCATATATTTT,CASLPGTGASGNTIYF,TRBD1,-,TRBV19,16,TRBJ1-3
TGTGCCAGCAGACAGGGGATTGGCGCCGGGGAGCTGTTTTTT,CASRQGIGAGELFF,TRBD1,-,TRBV7-2,14,TRBJ2-2
TGTGCCAGCAGCTTAGTGGTGGGCGGGATGGGCGAGCAGTACTTC,CASSLVVGGMGEQYF,-,-,TRBV11-2,15,TRBJ2-7
TGTGCCAGCAGCTTAGAGTTGAGGGAGACCCAGTACTTC,CASSLELRETQYF,-,-,TRBV13,13,TRBJ2-5
TGTGCCAGCAGCGTAGTAGTGGGGGGGGCTGAAGCTTTCTTT,CASSVVVGGAEAFF,-,-,TRBV9,14,TRBJ1-1
TGCGCCAGCAGCCAACGGACAGCGGACCAAGAGACCCAGTACTTC,CASSQRTADQETQYF,-,-,TRBV4-1,15,TRBJ2-5
TGCGCCAGCAGCTTGGGCCTAGCGGGACCCCAAGATACGCAGTATTTT,CASSLGLAGPQDTQYF,TRBD2,-,TRBV5-1,16,TRBJ2-3
TGCGCCAGCAGCCAAGATATTCCGGGGTTCTACGAGCAGTACTTC,CASSQDIPGFYEQYF,-,-,TRBV4-3,15,TRBJ2-7
TGTGCCAGCAGCTTACCCGGGACAGGCTTGGGAGAAAAACTGTTTTTT,CASSLPGTGLGEKLFF,TRBD1,-,TRBV7-9,16,TRBJ1-4
TGTGCCAGCAGCTTATGGGGGACAATTCCCAATGAGCAGTTCTTC,CASSLWGTIPNEQFF,-,-,TRBV7-2,15,TRBJ2-1
TGTGCCAGCAGTCCCCGACAGGGGGCTAATGAAAAACTGTTTTTT,CASSPRQGANEKLFF,TRBD1,-,TRBV7-2,15,TRBJ1-4
TGTGCCAGCAGCCTCACAGGCCTTACCGGGGAGCTGTTTTTT,CASSLTGLTGELFF,-,-,TRBV7-3,14,TRBJ2-2
TGCAGCGTTGATGGGCTAGCGACCCGCTCCTACAATGAGCAGTTCTTC,CSVDGLATRSYNEQFF,-,few,TRBV29-1,16,TRBJ2-1
TGTGCCAGCACCCAAGTGGGACACCCCTACAATGAGCAGTTCTTC,CASTQVGHPYNEQFF,-,-,TRBV2,15,TRBJ2-1
TGCAGCGTCTCACAGGTTGGTTACGAGCAGTACTTC,CSVSQVGYEQYF,-,-,TRBV29-1,12,TRBJ2-7
TGTGCCAGCAGCTTGGTTCCGGGGGGCTACGAGCAGTACTTC,CASSLVPGGYEQYF,TRBD2,-,TRBV7-8,14,TRBJ2-7
TGCGCCAGCAGCCCGGACCCGACAGGGGGCTTAGGGGAGCAGTACTTC,CASSPDPTGGLGEQYF,TRBD1,-,TRBV5-1,16,TRBJ2-7
TGTGCCAGCGCCCGGGGGAACACTGAAGCTTTCTTT,CASARGNTEAFF,-,-,TRBV5-4,12,TRBJ1-1
TGTGCCAGCAGCTTAAGCGGCACACCGGGGGGCGAGCAGTACTTC,CASSLSGTPGGEQYF,TRBD2,-,TRBV7-3,15,TRBJ2-7
TGCGCCAGCAGCCAAAGGGAGGGTTGGGGTGAAAAACTGTTTTTT,CASSQREGWGEKLFF,-,-,TRBV4-1,15,TRBJ1-4
TGTGCCAGCATCCCACAGGGGACTAGCGGGAGCCCCCATCCGAACGAGCAGTACTTC,CASIPQGTSGSPHPNEQYF,TRBD2,-,TRBV27,19,TRBJ2-7
TGTGCCAGCTCACCAGGCGGGACTAGCGGGAGCGGCACCGGGGAGCTGTTTTTT,CASSPGGTSGSGTGELFF,TRBD2,-,TRBV18,18,TRBJ2-2
TGTGCCAGCAGCGTAGAGGTGGGAGGTGTAGATGAGCAGTTCTTC,CASSVEVGGVDEQFF,-,-,TRBV9,15,TRBJ2-1
TGTGCCAGCAGCCCGGGGGTCGGGTCCTACAATGAGCAGTTCTTC,CASSPGVGSYNEQFF,-,-,TRBV5-4,15,TRBJ2-1
TGTGCCAGCAGTTTATCGGTACCGAATCAGCCCCAGCATTTT,CASSLSVPNQPQHF,-,once,TRBV28,14,TRBJ1-5
TGCGCCAGCAGCCCCCCTTCGGGAGCAACTGGCAATGAGCAGTTCTTC,CASSPPSGATGNEQFF,-,-,TRBV5-1,16,TRBJ2-1
TGTGCCAGCAGCCCCAGACAGTTCTACGAGCAGTACTTC,CASSPRQFYEQYF,-,-,TRBV7-9,13,TRBJ2-7
TGTGCCAGCAGTTACTCGGGAGGGGGGGGCACTGAAGCTTTCTTT,CASSYSGGGGTEAFF,-,-,TRBV6-5,15,TRBJ1-1
TGTGCCACCAGCAGAGGGAAGAGGACTAGCGGGAGTGGGGCCAAAAACATTCAGTACTTC,CATSRGKRTSGSGAKNIQYF,TRBD2,-,TRBV15,20,TRBJ2-4
TGTGCCAGCAGCCGGGGGACTAACCAAGAGACCCAGTACTTC,CASSRGTNQETQYF,TRBD2,-,TRBV11-3,14,TRBJ2-5
TGTGCCAGCAGCTTGGCGGGGACTAGCGGGAGTGCCGGGGAGCTGTTTTTT,CASSLAGTSGSAGELFF,TRBD2,-,TRBV5-4,17,TRBJ2-2
TGTGCCAGCAGCCCCATAGCGGAAACTAGCACAGATACGCAGTATTTT,CASSPIAETSTDTQYF,-,-,TRBV7-9,16,TRBJ2-3
TGCGCCAGCAGCAAACGACTAGCGGGCACAGATACGCAGTATTTT,CASSKRLAGTDTQYF,TRBD2,-,TRBV4-3,15,TRBJ2-3
TGCGCCAGCAGCACCGAGGGAGAGGCAACCAATGAGCAGTTCTTC,CASSTEGEATNEQFF,-,few,TRBV5-1,15,TRBJ2-1
TGTGCCACCCTCTGGGGACAGGGATCGCCGACCACTGAAGCTTTCTTT,CATLWGQGSPTTEAFF,TRBD1,-,TRBV10-3,16,TRBJ1-1
TGTGCCAGCAGTCCAGGGACTAGCGGGAGTCGGACGTTCTTC,CASSPGTSGSRTFF,TRBD2,-,TRBV27,14,TRBJ2-1
TGTGCGTCCCGCAGGGGAAGCACAGATACGCAGTATTTT,CASRRGSTDTQYF,-,-,TRBV19,13,TRBJ2-3
TGTGCCAGCAGCGTATTGGGAGTAGGGGAGCAGTTCTTC,CASSVLGVGEQFF,-,-,TRBV9,13,TRBJ2-1
TGTGCCAGCAGTTTGGGGAGCGGGAGCCACGAGCAGTACTTC,CASSLGSGSHEQYF,TRBD2,-,TRBV27,14,TRBJ2-7
TGTGCCAGTAGTTCAGGGACAGGGGGAGTCCCCACAGATACGCAGTATTTT,CASSSGTGGVPTDTQYF,TRBD1,-,TRBV19,17,TRBJ2-3
TGTGCCAGCAGCCTGGCGGGAGGGATGTACGAGCAGTACTTC,CASSLAGGMYEQYF,TRBD2,few,TRBV7-8,14,TRBJ2-7
TGTGCCAGCAGCCACCTACTAGCGGGAGCGTCAGATACGCAGTATTTT,CASSHLLAGASDTQYF,TRBD2,-,TRBV7-6,16,TRBJ2-3
TGTGCCAGCAGCTTAGGGTCCGCGAGGCAGTACTTC,CASSLGSARQYF,-,-,TRBV7-2,12,TRBJ2-7